Listed below are T cell receptor beta chains from one sample, sequenced in a study of blood T cell repertoires in COVID-19. The method was immunoSEQ multiplex PCR; TCRdb's version includes in-frame clones alone and lacks a portion of them. Here the sample spans some 99,000 clones, about 85% being singletons. The source material was peripheral blood. The receptors here all came from a woman of 80 years or more with acute or convalescent COVID-19. CDR3s include the opening cysteine and the closing phenylalanine or tryptophan. D genes are given only for firm matches. Expanded clones get a size class; other rows say once, few or many, or leave the size out.

.	TRBV7-9	13	TRBJ2-1	.	CASSPDTYNEQFF	TGTGCCAGCAGCCCTGACACATACAATGAGCAGTTCTTC
once	TRBV5-4	14	TRBJ2-3	.	CASSWGTGSDTQYF	TGTGCCAGCAGCTGGGGAACGGGGTCAGATACGCAGTATTTT
.	TRBV6-6	17	TRBJ1-6	.	CASSRNGGWAYNSPLHF	TGTGCCAGCAGTCGAAACGGAGGGTGGGCCTATAATTCACCCCTCCACTTT
.	TRBV28	14	TRBJ1-6	TRBD1	CAIRDRGSNSPLHF	TGTGCCATCAGGGACAGGGGAAGCAATTCACCCCTCCACTTT
.	TRBV9	17	TRBJ2-3	TRBD2	CASSAGLAGGQTDTQYF	TGTGCCAGCAGCGCAGGACTAGCGGGGGGGCAGACAGATACGCAGTATTTT
.	TRBV18	16	TRBJ2-2	TRBD1	CASSLPGTGNTGELFF	TGTGCCAGCTCGCTACCCGGGACAGGGAACACCGGGGAGCTGTTTTTT
.	TRBV5-1	15	TRBJ1-5	.	CASSPVTGSGQPQHF	TGCGCCAGCAGTCCTGTCACAGGGAGCGGTCAGCCCCAGCATTTT
.	TRBV10-3	13	TRBJ1-5	TRBD1	CAISGTGDQPQHF	TGTGCCATCAGTGGGACAGGGGACCAGCCCCAGCATTTT
.	TRBV28	15	TRBJ1-4	TRBD1	CASSAPGGAFEKLFF	TGTGCCAGCAGCGCTCCAGGGGGCGCTTTTGAAAAACTGTTTTTT
once	TRBV3-1/TRBV3-2	13	TRBJ2-7	TRBD2	CASSHSGGYEQYF	TGTGCCAGCAGCCACAGCGGGGGCTACGAGCAGTACTTC
.	TRBV3-1/TRBV3-2	11	TRBJ1-2	.	CASSQGQGYTF	TGTGCCAGCAGTCAGGGGCAGGGCTACACCTTC
.	TRBV15	16	TRBJ2-2	.	CATSRDLFANTGELFF	TGTGCCACCAGCAGAGATCTTTTCGCGAACACCGGGGAGCTGTTTTTT
.	TRBV6-2/TRBV6-3	15	TRBJ2-3	.	CASSYSGGSTDTQYF	TGTGCCAGCAGTTACTCCGGGGGTAGCACAGATACGCAGTATTTT
.	TRBV7-2	19	TRBJ2-2	TRBD1	CASSLEGHRGRRITGELFF	TGTGCCAGCAGCTTAGAAGGGCACAGGGGGCGCCGGATAACCGGGGAGCTGTTTTTT
.	TRBV5-4	16	TRBJ2-6	.	CASSLGTGSGANVLTF	TGTGCCAGCAGCTTGGGTACCGGGTCTGGGGCCAACGTCCTGACTTTC
.	TRBV18	14	TRBJ1-1	.	CASSPTEGNTEAFF	TGTGCCAGCTCACCCACAGAAGGAAACACTGAAGCTTTCTTT
.	TRBV19	14	TRBJ2-7	TRBD1	CASTPGTGEREQYF	TGTGCCAGTACCCCCGGGACAGGGGAGCGGGAGCAGTACTTC
.	TRBV21-1	15	TRBJ1-4	.	CASSKARQGYEKLFF	TGTGCCAGCAGCAAAGCGAGACAGGGGTATGAAAAACTGTTTTTT
.	TRBV7-9	15	TRBJ2-3	.	CASSFWAASTDTQYF	TGTGCCAGCAGCTTTTGGGCTGCCTCCACAGATACGCAGTATTTT
.	TRBV7-9	14	TRBJ1-6	TRBD1	CASSNTGDSSPLHF	TGTGCCAGCAGCAACACAGGGGACAGTTCACCCCTCCACTTT
.	TRBV4-1	16	TRBJ2-3	TRBD2	CASTRTSGGLGSTQYF	TGCGCCAGCACCAGGACTAGCGGGGGGCTAGGTAGTACGCAGTATTTT
.	TRBV2	15	TRBJ1-3	.	CASSEDRVAGNTIYF	TGTGCCAGCAGTGAAGACAGGGTGGCCGGAAACACCATATATTTT
.	TRBV13	16	TRBJ2-3	TRBD1	CASSLMGTANSDTQYF	TGTGCCAGCAGCTTAATGGGGACAGCGAATTCAGATACGCAGTATTTT
.	TRBV6-5	13	TRBJ2-1	.	CASRTGGGNEQFF	TGTGCCAGCAGAACGGGGGGCGGCAATGAGCAGTTCTTC
.	TRBV11-2	14	TRBJ1-2	TRBD1	CASSPGDSRYGYTF	TGTGCCAGCAGCCCGGGGGACAGCCGCTATGGCTACACCTTC
.	TRBV5-4	16	TRBJ2-6	.	CASSLRTRSGANVLTF	TGTGCCAGCAGCTTGCGCACCAGGTCTGGGGCCAACGTCCTGACTTTC
once	TRBV18	14	TRBJ2-2	.	CASSPTQGTGELFF	TGTGCCAGCTCACCGACACAGGGAACCGGGGAGCTGTTTTTT
.	TRBV6-5	13	TRBJ1-1	.	CASIGRENTEAFF	TGTGCCAGCATCGGCAGGGAGAACACTGAAGCTTTCTTT